This is a list of T cell receptor beta chains from one sample in a study of blood T cell repertoires in COVID-19. Generated by immunoSEQ multiplex PCR, the TCRdb table keeps only in-frame clones and is missing some. The table has about 70,000 clones, around 78% seen once. Sequencing input: peripheral blood. The receptors shown here come from a human donor in a cohort sampled during active COVID-19. CDR3s include the opening cysteine and the closing phenylalanine or tryptophan. Each record gives: CDR3 length, V gene, J gene, D gene, clone size, CDR3 protein, CDR3 DNA. A D gene is named only where the DNA matches it firmly. Expanded clones get a size class; other rows say once, few or many, or leave the size out.

CDR3 length: 14
V gene: TRBV15
J gene: TRBJ2-7
D gene: TRBD2
clone size: .
CDR3 protein: CATSRDSGRYEQYF
CDR3 DNA: TGTGCCACCAGCCGAGATAGCGGGAGGTACGAGCAGTACTTC

CDR3 length: 13
V gene: TRBV7-9
J gene: TRBJ2-7
D gene: .
clone size: .
CDR3 protein: CASSFDSPYEQYF
CDR3 DNA: TGTGCCAGCAGCTTTGACAGCCCCTACGAGCAGTACTTC

CDR3 length: 17
V gene: TRBV10-2
J gene: TRBJ2-3
D gene: .
clone size: .
CDR3 protein: CASSDLTRFRGADTQYF
CDR3 DNA: TGCGCCAGCAGTGACCTCACTAGATTCCGTGGGGCAGATACGCAGTATTTT

CDR3 length: 15
V gene: TRBV27
J gene: TRBJ2-7
D gene: .
clone size: .
CDR3 protein: CASSLSTRGPYEQYF
CDR3 DNA: TGTGCCAGCAGTTTATCAACGCGGGGGCCCTACGAGCAGTACTTC

CDR3 length: 15
V gene: TRBV10-3
J gene: TRBJ1-3
D gene: .
clone size: .
CDR3 protein: CAISPSQGAGNTIYF
CDR3 DNA: TGTGCCATCAGTCCGTCTCAAGGGGCCGGAAACACCATATATTTT

CDR3 length: 13
V gene: TRBV19
J gene: TRBJ1-1
D gene: .
clone size: .
CDR3 protein: CASRQGRETEAFF
CDR3 DNA: TGTGCCAGTAGGCAGGGGCGAGAAACTGAAGCTTTCTTT

CDR3 length: 14
V gene: TRBV7-2
J gene: TRBJ2-7
D gene: TRBD1
clone size: .
CDR3 protein: CASSARQGLYEQYF
CDR3 DNA: TGTGCCAGCAGCGCGCGACAGGGGCTATACGAGCAGTACTTC

CDR3 length: 13
V gene: TRBV5-5
J gene: TRBJ2-1
D gene: .
clone size: .
CDR3 protein: CASSLGVWNEQFF
CDR3 DNA: TGTGCCAGCAGCTTAGGGGTCTGGAATGAGCAGTTCTTC

CDR3 length: 14
V gene: TRBV6-5
J gene: TRBJ2-1
D gene: TRBD2
clone size: .
CDR3 protein: CASSYRREGYEQFF
CDR3 DNA: TGTGCCAGCAGTTACCGGCGGGAGGGCTATGAGCAGTTCTTC

CDR3 length: 15
V gene: TRBV5-1
J gene: TRBJ2-7
D gene: .
clone size: .
CDR3 protein: CASSLDGTNTYEQYF
CDR3 DNA: TGCGCCAGCAGCTTGGATGGGACAAACACCTACGAGCAGTACTTC

CDR3 length: 14
V gene: TRBV30
J gene: TRBJ2-7
D gene: .
clone size: .
CDR3 protein: CAWSQGGFNYEQYF
CDR3 DNA: TGTGCCTGGAGCCAGGGGGGATTTAACTACGAGCAGTACTTC

CDR3 length: 14
V gene: TRBV29-1
J gene: TRBJ2-7
D gene: TRBD1
clone size: .
CDR3 protein: CSVRTGGASYEQYF
CDR3 DNA: TGCAGCGTACGGACAGGGGGCGCCTCCTACGAGCAGTACTTC

CDR3 length: 15
V gene: TRBV3-1/TRBV3-2
J gene: TRBJ2-5
D gene: TRBD2
clone size: .
CDR3 protein: CASSYRTSGEETQYF
CDR3 DNA: TGTGCCAGCAGCTACCGGACTAGCGGGGAAGAGACCCAGTACTTC

CDR3 length: 13
V gene: TRBV18
J gene: TRBJ1-4
D gene: .
clone size: .
CDR3 protein: CASSPRVTEKLFF
CDR3 DNA: TGTGCCAGCTCACCTCGAGTAACTGAAAAACTGTTTTTT

CDR3 length: 16
V gene: TRBV2
J gene: TRBJ2-2
D gene: TRBD1
clone size: .
CDR3 protein: CASTLGRDRNTGELFF
CDR3 DNA: TGTGCCAGCACCCTCGGCCGGGACAGAAACACCGGGGAGCTGTTTTTT

CDR3 length: 15
V gene: TRBV3-1/TRBV3-2
J gene: TRBJ2-1
D gene: TRBD2
clone size: .
CDR3 protein: CASSPGLAVYNEQFF
CDR3 DNA: TGTGCCAGCAGCCCAGGACTAGCGGTCTACAATGAGCAGTTCTTC

CDR3 length: 14
V gene: TRBV15
J gene: TRBJ2-7
D gene: .
clone size: .
CDR3 protein: CATSRGATTYEQYF
CDR3 DNA: TGTGCCACCAGCAGGGGGGCCACTACCTACGAGCAGTACTTC

CDR3 length: 16
V gene: TRBV13
J gene: TRBJ2-3
D gene: TRBD2
clone size: once
CDR3 protein: CASSETSGSSTDTQYF
CDR3 DNA: TGTGCCAGCAGCGAGACTAGCGGCTCTAGCACAGATACGCAGTATTTT

CDR3 length: 15
V gene: TRBV4-1
J gene: TRBJ2-7
D gene: .
clone size: .
CDR3 protein: CASSQGRGVTYEQYF
CDR3 DNA: TGCGCCAGCAGCCAAGGCAGGGGGGTAACCTACGAGCAGTACTTC

CDR3 length: 16
V gene: TRBV5-4
J gene: TRBJ1-6
D gene: TRBD1
clone size: .
CDR3 protein: CASGTGPGSYNSPLHF
CDR3 DNA: TGTGCCAGCGGGACAGGGCCGGGCTCCTATAATTCACCCCTCCACTTT

CDR3 length: 16
V gene: TRBV18
J gene: TRBJ2-5
D gene: TRBD2
clone size: .
CDR3 protein: CASSTRGASGQETQYF
CDR3 DNA: TGTGCCAGCTCCACCCGTGGGGCTAGCGGCCAAGAGACCCAGTACTTC

CDR3 length: 13
V gene: TRBV19
J gene: TRBJ1-1
D gene: TRBD1
clone size: .
CDR3 protein: CASRGQLTTEAFF
CDR3 DNA: TGTGCCAGTAGGGGACAGTTGACCACTGAAGCTTTCTTT

CDR3 length: 17
V gene: TRBV19
J gene: TRBJ2-3
D gene: TRBD2
clone size: once
CDR3 protein: CASTSFTASGGTDTQYF
CDR3 DNA: TGTGCCAGTACCTCATTTACGGCTAGCGGGGGTACAGATACGCAGTATTTT

CDR3 length: 15
V gene: TRBV6-6
J gene: TRBJ2-7
D gene: .
clone size: .
CDR3 protein: CASSYVAGQSYEQYF
CDR3 DNA: TGTGCCAGCAGTTACGTTGCAGGCCAATCCTACGAGCAGTACTTC

CDR3 length: 15
V gene: TRBV28
J gene: TRBJ1-2
D gene: .
clone size: .
CDR3 protein: CASGARSRVNYGYTF
CDR3 DNA: TGTGCCAGCGGCGCCCGGAGTCGGGTTAACTATGGCTACACCTTC

CDR3 length: 14
V gene: TRBV2
J gene: TRBJ1-2
D gene: TRBD1
clone size: .
CDR3 protein: CASSENRQGNGYTF
CDR3 DNA: TGTGCCAGCAGTGAAAATAGACAGGGAAATGGCTACACCTTC

CDR3 length: 13
V gene: TRBV11-2
J gene: TRBJ2-7
D gene: TRBD2
clone size: .
CDR3 protein: CASQREYPLEQYF
CDR3 DNA: TGTGCCAGCCAGCGGGAGTACCCTCTCGAGCAGTACTTC

CDR3 length: 17
V gene: TRBV11-2
J gene: TRBJ2-2
D gene: TRBD2
clone size: few
CDR3 protein: CASSHRTSGINTGELFF
CDR3 DNA: TGTGCCAGCAGTCATAGGACTAGCGGGATCAACACCGGGGAGCTGTTTTTT

CDR3 length: 13
V gene: TRBV5-1
J gene: TRBJ1-1
D gene: TRBD1
clone size: .
CDR3 protein: CASRTGFGTEAFF
CDR3 DNA: TGCGCCAGCAGGACAGGGTTTGGCACTGAAGCTTTCTTT

CDR3 length: 17
V gene: TRBV3-1/TRBV3-2
J gene: TRBJ2-1
D gene: TRBD2
clone size: once
CDR3 protein: CASSQKGLAGTYNEQFF
CDR3 DNA: TGTGCCAGCAGCCAGAAGGGACTAGCGGGAACCTACAATGAGCAGTTCTTC

CDR3 length: 15
V gene: TRBV18
J gene: TRBJ2-7
D gene: TRBD2
clone size: .
CDR3 protein: CASSPAGLADYEQYF
CDR3 DNA: TGTGCCAGCTCACCAGCGGGACTAGCGGACTACGAGCAGTACTTC

CDR3 length: 12
V gene: TRBV6-1
J gene: TRBJ2-5
D gene: .
clone size: .
CDR3 protein: CASSEAAETQYF
CDR3 DNA: TGTGCCAGCAGTGAAGCAGCCGAGACCCAGTACTTC

CDR3 length: 13
V gene: TRBV28
J gene: TRBJ2-7
D gene: TRBD1
clone size: .
CDR3 protein: CASKTGGGYEQYF
CDR3 DNA: TGTGCCAGCAAGACAGGGGGTGGATACGAGCAGTACTTC

CDR3 length: 15
V gene: TRBV5-1
J gene: TRBJ2-1
D gene: TRBD1
clone size: .
CDR3 protein: CASSFDRGIFNEQFF
CDR3 DNA: TGCGCCAGCAGCTTTGACAGGGGGATATTTAATGAGCAGTTCTTC

CDR3 length: 13
V gene: TRBV9
J gene: TRBJ1-1
D gene: .
clone size: .
CDR3 protein: CASSVAGATEAFF
CDR3 DNA: TGTGCCAGCAGCGTAGCAGGGGCGACTGAAGCTTTCTTT

CDR3 length: 16
V gene: TRBV19
J gene: TRBJ2-6
D gene: TRBD1
clone size: .
CDR3 protein: CASSVRTGVRANVLTF
CDR3 DNA: TGTGCCAGTAGTGTAAGGACAGGGGTGAGGGCCAACGTCCTGACTTTC

CDR3 length: 15
V gene: TRBV19
J gene: TRBJ2-1
D gene: TRBD2
clone size: .
CDR3 protein: CASSTTEREANEQFF
CDR3 DNA: TGTGCCAGTAGTACCACGGAGCGGGAGGCTAATGAGCAGTTCTTC

CDR3 length: 15
V gene: TRBV3-1/TRBV3-2
J gene: TRBJ2-3
D gene: .
clone size: .
CDR3 protein: CASSQNRAGTDTQYF
CDR3 DNA: TGTGCCAGCAGCCAAAACAGGGCTGGGACAGATACGCAGTATTTT

CDR3 length: 13
V gene: TRBV29-1
J gene: TRBJ1-1
D gene: .
clone size: .
CDR3 protein: CSETVALGTEAFF
CDR3 DNA: TGCAGCGAGACAGTGGCCCTTGGCACTGAAGCTTTCTTT

CDR3 length: 15
V gene: TRBV5-1
J gene: TRBJ2-7
D gene: TRBD2
clone size: few
CDR3 protein: CASSRASGSHHEQYF
CDR3 DNA: TGCGCCAGCAGTCGGGCTAGCGGGAGTCACCACGAGCAGTACTTC

CDR3 length: 15
V gene: TRBV6-5
J gene: TRBJ2-2
D gene: .
clone size: .
CDR3 protein: CASFNSRGRTGELFF
CDR3 DNA: TGTGCCAGCTTTAATTCTCGAGGGAGGACCGGGGAGCTGTTTTTT

CDR3 length: 15
V gene: TRBV6-5
J gene: TRBJ2-5
D gene: .
clone size: .
CDR3 protein: CASRSPGRPYETQYF
CDR3 DNA: TGTGCCAGCAGATCCCCGGGGAGGCCCTACGAGACCCAGTACTTC

CDR3 length: 19
V gene: TRBV6-7
J gene: TRBJ2-7
D gene: .
clone size: .
CDR3 protein: CASSYPIYFRDFHSYEQYF
CDR3 DNA: TGTGCCAGCAGTTACCCAATCTATTTCCGGGACTTCCACTCCTACGAGCAGTACTTC

CDR3 length: 18
V gene: TRBV5-1
J gene: TRBJ2-3
D gene: TRBD2
clone size: .
CDR3 protein: CASSLGGTSGSRGDTQYF
CDR3 DNA: TGCGCCAGCAGCTTGGGCGGGACTAGCGGGAGTCGGGGAGATACGCAGTATTTT

CDR3 length: 19
V gene: TRBV10-3
J gene: TRBJ2-1
D gene: TRBD2
clone size: .
CDR3 protein: CAICEAGGAGQGAYNEQFF
CDR3 DNA: TGTGCCATCTGTGAGGCGGGGGGTGCGGGGCAGGGAGCCTACAATGAGCAGTTCTTC

CDR3 length: 15
V gene: TRBV6-1
J gene: TRBJ2-7
D gene: .
clone size: once
CDR3 protein: CASSEGVGGRYEQYF
CDR3 DNA: TGTGCCAGCAGTGAAGGGGTGGGAGGTCGGTACGAGCAGTACTTC

CDR3 length: 14
V gene: TRBV30
J gene: TRBJ1-3
D gene: .
clone size: .
CDR3 protein: CAWNRGNSGNTIYF
CDR3 DNA: TGTGCCTGGAATCGGGGGAACTCTGGAAACACCATATATTTT

CDR3 length: 16
V gene: TRBV5-6
J gene: TRBJ1-6
D gene: TRBD1
clone size: once
CDR3 protein: CASSHRGSSYNSPLHF
CDR3 DNA: TGTGCCAGCAGCCACAGGGGGAGCTCCTATAATTCACCCCTCCACTTT

CDR3 length: 15
V gene: TRBV5-1
J gene: TRBJ2-7
D gene: TRBD2
clone size: .
CDR3 protein: CASSLFGTSANEQYF
CDR3 DNA: TGCGCCAGCAGCTTGTTTGGGACTAGCGCCAACGAGCAGTACTTC

CDR3 length: 14
V gene: TRBV5-1
J gene: TRBJ2-7
D gene: .
clone size: .
CDR3 protein: CASSSGFSPNEQYF
CDR3 DNA: TGCGCCAGCAGCAGTGGCTTTAGCCCTAACGAGCAGTACTTC

CDR3 length: 17
V gene: TRBV27
J gene: TRBJ2-3
D gene: .
clone size: .
CDR3 protein: CASSDTLRGGAEDTQYF
CDR3 DNA: TGTGCCAGCAGCGATACCCTAAGAGGGGGGGCAGAAGATACGCAGTATTTT

CDR3 length: 16
V gene: TRBV5-6
J gene: TRBJ2-2
D gene: .
clone size: .
CDR3 protein: CASSLYRVRVTGELFF
CDR3 DNA: TGTGCCAGCAGCTTATACAGGGTTCGGGTCACCGGGGAGCTGTTTTTT

CDR3 length: 15
V gene: TRBV3-1/TRBV3-2
J gene: TRBJ2-7
D gene: TRBD1
clone size: .
CDR3 protein: CASSRTGQVFDEQYF
CDR3 DNA: TGTGCCAGCAGCCGGACGGGACAGGTATTCGACGAGCAGTACTTC